The 10 T cell receptor beta chains given below trace back to one sample, sequenced in a study of metastatic and nonmetastatic thyroid tumors. TCRdb re-called the PCR reads with MiXCR. Of 100,000 or so clones in the sample, 15% were seen once. All patients were untreated before thyroid surgery. Sequencing input: blood. These receptors were collected from a female donor with papillary thyroid cancer or a benign thyroid nodule (not recorded which). Some clones in this sample may be carry-over from other donors' samples.

The table lists this clone with many counts. The chain has TRBV5-8 and TRBJ1-4, with D possibly being TRBD1 (6 bases). The length of the CDR3 is 14 residues. With 4 bases removed from V and 7 bases from J, the gap between germline ends came to 14 bases. Germline CDR1 is SGHTS and CDR2 is YDEGEE. This chain's CDR3 is CASSLGIGGEKLFF. CDR3 DNA: TGTGCCAGCAGCCTTGGGATAGGGGGTGAAAAACTGTTTTTT.

J is TRBJ2-7 and V is TRBV7-2, with 15 bases identical to TRBD2. J lost 3 bases, V lost 0 bases, and 6 bases had no gene match. Germline assignment: CDR1 SGHTA and CDR2 FQGNSA. The CDR3 has 18 residues. CDR3 nucleotide sequence: TGTGCCAGCAGCTTAGCCGGGACTAGCGGGGGGTCCATCTACGAGCAGTACTTC. Protein: CASSLAGTSGGSIYEQYF.

Turning to this clone: Since a much larger clone is just one base distant, this may be a read error. Different DNA sequences within this sample yield the same CDR3. CDR3 nucleotides: TGTGCCAGCAGTCACCCCGGTACGTCGCCCCAGCATTTT. Amino acids: CASSHPGTSPQHF. This chain uses TRBV4-2 with TRBJ1-5; D not certain. Germline CDR1 LGHNA, CDR2 YNFKEQ. Trimming stripped 6 bases from V and 9 bases from J, with 15 bases between. CDR3 length equals 13 residues.

This clone was observed a handful of times. Given a much more abundant clone one base away, this may be a read error. The chain is built from TRBV30 and TRBJ1-2, with D possibly TRBD1 on 5 matching bases. This CDR3 is 13 amino acids long. V was pared by 5 bases and J by 5 bases, with 15 bases between. Germline CDR1 GTSNPN, CDR2 SVGIG (reference sequence). CDR3 loop: CAWATGTGYGYTF. The CDR3 DNA reads TGTGCCTGGGCCACCGGGACCGGGTATGGCTACACCTTC.

This clone came up a few times. One junction end disagrees with the germline gene, perhaps due to a read error. The chain links TRBV2 to TRBJ1-1, with no clear D. The CDR3 length is 15 residues. Germline V gene sequence: CDR1 SNHLY, CDR2 FYNNEI. CDR3 region: CASSGDPVRNAEAFF. The CDR3 DNA reads TGTGCCAGCAGTGGTGATCCGGTCCGGAACGCTGAAGCTTTCTTT.

Remarks on this clone: One end of the junction fails to match germline, which may point to a read error. The V call is TRBV6-2 or TRBV6-3, the J call TRBJ2-6; possible D gene TRBD1, 6 bases. This CDR3 comprises 19 residues. Germline V gene lookup returns CDR1 MNHEY and CDR2 SVGEGT. CDR3 region: CASSYPADSAHSGANVLTF. The CDR3 nucleotides are TGTGCCAGCAGTTACCCAGCGGACAGTGCCCACTCTGGTGCCAACGTCCTGACTTTC.

In the case of this clone: A much larger clone is a single base away; this may be a read error. J is TRBJ2-2 and V is TRBV11-2, with 8 bases aligning to TRBD1. Germline CDR1 reads SGHAT; CDR2 reads FQNNGV. The CDR3 covers 16 residues. The V segment lost 4 bases and the J segment 4 bases; nucleotides outside the gene matches: 8. DNA for the CDR3: TGTGCCAGCAGCTACGGACAGGGCGTGGGCACCGGGGAGCTGTTTTTT. This sequence encodes CASSYGQGVGTGELFF.

This clone was observed many times. V is TRBV18 and J is TRBJ2-7, with 8 bases aligning to TRBD1. Germline V lookup: CDR1 KGHSH, CDR2 LQKENI. The V gene end was trimmed by 3 bases and the J gene end by 2 bases; junction bases not matched to a gene: 9. This CDR3 is built from 16 residues. CDR3 protein: CASSPPGQGRTYEQYF. Written as DNA, the CDR3 is TGTGCCAGCTCACCGCCCGGACAGGGTAGGACCTACGAGCAGTACTTC.

This chain links TRBV7-6 with TRBJ2-3; no reliable D call. The V and J ends lost 5 bases and 2 bases respectively, with 14 bases between them. Germline-derived CDR1 and CDR2 are SGHVS and FNYEAQ. The CDR3 totals 15 residues. The CDR3 reads CASSLSEDPTDTQYF. As DNA, the CDR3 is TGTGCCAGCAGCCTGTCTGAGGACCCCACAGATACGCAGTATTTT.

This clone has a handful of counts. A read error is possible here, since a much larger clone lies one base away. J is TRBJ1-5 and V is TRBV29-1; tentatively, D is TRBD1 (6 bases). Trimming pared 7 bases from V and 1 base from J, leaving 14 bases between. Germline CDR1 reads SQVTM; CDR2 reads ANQGSEA. The CDR3 has 14 amino acids. The CDR3 reads CSALGQCSNQPQHF. In DNA form, the CDR3 reads TGCAGCGCTCTAGGACAGTGCAGCAATCAGCCCCAGCATTTT.